Listed here are 6 T cell receptor beta chains from one sample, sequenced in a study of beta chain features in type 1 diabetes. Overall study findings and caveats: Within each of all four CD4+ subsets, Type 1 diabetes patients had TCRB CDR3s that were moderately but significantly shorter.

Sequenced material consisted of expressed TCRB transcripts (all of the isolated RNA was reverse transcribed). TCRdb's table, derived via immunoSEQ multiplex PCR, lists solely in-frame clones and lacks some. The data contain a few hundred thousand clones, roughly a quarter of them singletons. The antigens for these receptors are not known. The source material was naive CD4+ T cells from blood. Receptors originate from a woman in her twenties or thirties with type 1 diabetes.

This clone was counted a few times. The chain carries TRBV20-1 and TRBJ2-7; no clear D. CDR1 and CDR2 (germline): DFQATT, SNEGSKA (reference sequence). V was trimmed by 5 bases and J by 4 bases, leaving 9 bases between them. The CDR3 has 11 amino acids. Here the CDR3 reads CSAPTWYEQYF. In DNA, the CDR3 is TGCAGTGCTCCAACTTGGTACGAGCAGTACTTC.

The V call is TRBV5-1, the J call TRBJ2-7; 10 positions match TRBD2. This CDR3 spans 15 amino acids. Germline CDR1 SGHRS, CDR2 YFSETQ. V trimming: 0 bases; J trimming: 6 bases; junction bases outside the gene matches: 6. The CDR3 here is CASSLGLAGGGEQYF. The CDR3, as DNA: TGCGCCAGCAGCTTGGGGTTAGCGGGAGGAGGCGAGCAGTACTTC.

This clone was seen a few times. The chain recombines TRBV19 with TRBJ2-7; D is uncertain. The germline V gene has CDR1 LNHDA and CDR2 SQIVND (reference sequence). CDR3 length: 13 amino acids. Trimming removed 3 bases at V and 3 bases at J, with 9 bases between. CDR3 region: CASSIGGNYEQYF. The CDR3 coding sequence is TGTGCCAGTAGTATTGGCGGAAACTACGAGCAGTACTTC.

V is TRBV28 and J is TRBJ1-2; TRBD1 aligns across 7 bases. This CDR3 region has 15 residues. The germline V gene encodes CDR1 MDHEN and CDR2 SYDVKM. Germline trimming cut 5 bases from V and 0 bases from J; bases unmatched to any gene: 6. The CDR3 nucleotides read TGTGCCAGCAGTCTACACGGACAGGCTAACTATGGCTACACCTTC. Protein: CASSLHGQANYGYTF.

This clone was found a few times. The chain uses TRBV4-1 and TRBJ2-7, with TRBD2 matching over 12 bases. Germline lookup yields CDR1 MGHRA and CDR2 YSYEKL. V lost 2 bases to trimming and J lost 5 bases; unmatched junction nucleotides: 4. This CDR3 contains 15 residues. CDR3 region: CASSQLAGGPDEQYF. DNA for the CDR3: TGCGCCAGCAGCCAACTAGCGGGAGGGCCGGACGAGCAGTACTTC.

The chain is built from TRBV2 and TRBJ1-5, with TRBD1 matching 7 bases. V gave up 0 bases and J gave up 6 bases; unmatched junction bases: 2. Germline-derived CDR1 and CDR2 are SNHLY and FYNNEI. The CDR3 extends over 14 amino acids. The CDR3 DNA reads as TGTGCCAGCAGTGAAGCGACAGGGTTTCAGCCCCAGCATTTT. Translating gives CASSEATGFQPQHF.